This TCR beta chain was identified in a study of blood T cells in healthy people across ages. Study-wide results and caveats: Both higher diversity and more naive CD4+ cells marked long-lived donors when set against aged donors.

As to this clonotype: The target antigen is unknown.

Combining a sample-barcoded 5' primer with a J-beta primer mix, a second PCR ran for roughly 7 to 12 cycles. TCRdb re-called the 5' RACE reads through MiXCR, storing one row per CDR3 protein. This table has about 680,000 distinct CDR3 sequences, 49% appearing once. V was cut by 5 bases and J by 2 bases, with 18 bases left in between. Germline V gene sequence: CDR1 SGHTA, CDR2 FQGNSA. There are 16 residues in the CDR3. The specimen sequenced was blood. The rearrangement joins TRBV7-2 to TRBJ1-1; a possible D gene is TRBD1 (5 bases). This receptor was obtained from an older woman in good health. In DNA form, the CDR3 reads TGTGCCAGCAGCGCCCAGGGTGGTTGGACAAACACTGAAGCTTTCTTT. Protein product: CASSAQGGWTNTEAFF.